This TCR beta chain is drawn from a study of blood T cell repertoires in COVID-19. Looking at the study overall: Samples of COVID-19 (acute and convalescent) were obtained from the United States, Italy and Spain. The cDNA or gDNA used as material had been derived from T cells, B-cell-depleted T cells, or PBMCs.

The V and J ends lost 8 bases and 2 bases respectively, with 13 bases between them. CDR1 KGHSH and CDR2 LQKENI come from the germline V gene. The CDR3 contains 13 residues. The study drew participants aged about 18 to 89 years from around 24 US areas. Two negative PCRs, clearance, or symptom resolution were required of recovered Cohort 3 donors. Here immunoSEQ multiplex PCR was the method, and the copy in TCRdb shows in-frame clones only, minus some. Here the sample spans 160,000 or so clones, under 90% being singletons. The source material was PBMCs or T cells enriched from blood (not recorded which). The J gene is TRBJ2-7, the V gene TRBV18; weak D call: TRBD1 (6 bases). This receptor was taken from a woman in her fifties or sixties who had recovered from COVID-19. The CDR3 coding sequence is TGTGCCAGCACGACAGGTCCCCCCTACGAGCAGTACTTC. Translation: CASTTGPPYEQYF. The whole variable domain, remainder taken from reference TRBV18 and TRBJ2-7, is NAGVMQNPRHLVRRRGQEARLRCSPMKGHSHVYWYRQLPEEGLKFMVYLQKENIIDESGMPKERFSAEFPKEGPSILRIQQVVRGDSAAYFCASTTGPPYEQYFGPGTRLTVT.